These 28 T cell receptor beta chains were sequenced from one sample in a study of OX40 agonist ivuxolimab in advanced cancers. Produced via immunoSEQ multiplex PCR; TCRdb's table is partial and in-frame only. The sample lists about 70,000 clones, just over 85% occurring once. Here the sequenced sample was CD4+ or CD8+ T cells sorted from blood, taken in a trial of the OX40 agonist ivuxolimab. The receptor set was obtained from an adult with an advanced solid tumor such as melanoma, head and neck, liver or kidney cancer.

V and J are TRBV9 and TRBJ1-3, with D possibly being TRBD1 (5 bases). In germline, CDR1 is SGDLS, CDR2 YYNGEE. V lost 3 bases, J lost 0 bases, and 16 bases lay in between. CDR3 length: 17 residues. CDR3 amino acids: CASSDWMGQTSGNTIYF. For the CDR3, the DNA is TGTGCCAGCAGCGACTGGATGGGGCAGACCTCTGGAAACACCATATATTTT.

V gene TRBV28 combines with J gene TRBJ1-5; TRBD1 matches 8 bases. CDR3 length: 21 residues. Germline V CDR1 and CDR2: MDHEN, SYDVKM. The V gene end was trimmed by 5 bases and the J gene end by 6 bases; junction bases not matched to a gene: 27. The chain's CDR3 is CASSKPPIGQGGERLGQPQHF. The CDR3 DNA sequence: TGTGCCAGCAGTAAACCCCCAATTGGACAGGGCGGAGAAAGGTTAGGTCAGCCCCAGCATTTT.

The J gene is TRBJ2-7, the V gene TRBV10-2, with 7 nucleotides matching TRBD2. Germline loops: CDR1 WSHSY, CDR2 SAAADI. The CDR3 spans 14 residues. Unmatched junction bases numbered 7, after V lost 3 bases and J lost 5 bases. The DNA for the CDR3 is TGCGCCAGCAGTGAAACCAGCGGGGTGAACGAGCAGTACTTC. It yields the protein CASSETSGVNEQYF.

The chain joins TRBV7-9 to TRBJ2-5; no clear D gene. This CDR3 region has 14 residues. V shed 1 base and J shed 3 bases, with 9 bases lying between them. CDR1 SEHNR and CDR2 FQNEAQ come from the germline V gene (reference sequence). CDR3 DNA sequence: TGTGCCAGCAGCTTAGTGGGTAGAAAAGAGACCCAGTACTTC. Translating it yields CASSLVGRKETQYF. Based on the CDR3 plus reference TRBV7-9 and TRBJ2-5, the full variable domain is DTGVSQNPRHKITKRGQNVTFRCDPISEHNRLYWYRQTLGQGPEFLTYFQNEAQLEKSRLLSDRFSAERPKGSFSTLEIQRTEQGDSAMYLCASSLVGRKETQYFGPGTRLLVL.

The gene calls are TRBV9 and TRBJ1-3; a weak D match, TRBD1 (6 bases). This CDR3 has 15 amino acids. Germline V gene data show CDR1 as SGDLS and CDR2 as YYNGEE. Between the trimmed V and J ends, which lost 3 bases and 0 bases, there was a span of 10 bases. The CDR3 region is CASSAKGGSGNTIYF. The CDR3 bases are TGTGCCAGCAGCGCGAAAGGGGGCTCTGGAAACACCATATATTTT.

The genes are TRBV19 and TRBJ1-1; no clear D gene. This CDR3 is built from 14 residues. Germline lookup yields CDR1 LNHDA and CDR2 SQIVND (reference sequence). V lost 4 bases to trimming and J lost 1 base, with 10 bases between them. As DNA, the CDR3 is TGTGCCAGTAGTAGGCCGACCCAGAACACTGAAGCTTTCTTT. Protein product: CASSRPTQNTEAFF.

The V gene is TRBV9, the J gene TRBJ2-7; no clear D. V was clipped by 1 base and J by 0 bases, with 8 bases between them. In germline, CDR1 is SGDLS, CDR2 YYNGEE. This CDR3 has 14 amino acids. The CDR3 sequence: CASSVTPGSYEQYF. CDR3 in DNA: TGTGCCAGCAGCGTAACCCCCGGCTCCTACGAGCAGTACTTC.

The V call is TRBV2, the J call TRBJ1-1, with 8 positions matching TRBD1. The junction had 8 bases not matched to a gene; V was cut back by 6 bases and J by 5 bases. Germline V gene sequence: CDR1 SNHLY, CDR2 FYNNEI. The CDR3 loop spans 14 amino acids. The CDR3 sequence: CASRSTGVGTEAFF. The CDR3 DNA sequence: TGTGCCAGCAGATCGACAGGGGTAGGAACTGAAGCTTTCTTT.

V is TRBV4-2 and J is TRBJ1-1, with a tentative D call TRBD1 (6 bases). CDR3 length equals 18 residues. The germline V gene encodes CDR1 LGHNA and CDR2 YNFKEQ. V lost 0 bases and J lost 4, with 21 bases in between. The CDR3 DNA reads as TGTGCCAGCAGCCAAGAACAGGGTAGTCGTTCGGGCGGCACTGAAGCTTTCTTT. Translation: CASSQEQGSRSGGTEAFF.

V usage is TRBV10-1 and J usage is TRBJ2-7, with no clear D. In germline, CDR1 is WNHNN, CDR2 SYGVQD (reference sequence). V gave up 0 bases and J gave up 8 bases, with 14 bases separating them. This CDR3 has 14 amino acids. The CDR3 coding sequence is TGCGCCAGCAGTGAGTCGCCAGGTTCCTTTAAGCAGTACTTC. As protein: CASSESPGSFKQYF.

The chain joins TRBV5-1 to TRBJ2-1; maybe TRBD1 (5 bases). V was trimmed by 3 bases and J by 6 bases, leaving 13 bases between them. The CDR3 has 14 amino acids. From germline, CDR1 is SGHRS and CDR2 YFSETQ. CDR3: CASSSMPTVNEQFF. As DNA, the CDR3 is TGCGCCAGCAGCTCGATGCCGACAGTCAATGAGCAGTTCTTC. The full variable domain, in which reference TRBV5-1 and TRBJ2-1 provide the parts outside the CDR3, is KAGVTQTPRYLIKTRGQQVTLSCSPISGHRSVSWYQQTPGQGLQFLFEYFSETQRNKGNFPGRFSGRQFSNSRSEMNVSTLELGDSALYLCASSSMPTVNEQFFGPGTRLTVL.

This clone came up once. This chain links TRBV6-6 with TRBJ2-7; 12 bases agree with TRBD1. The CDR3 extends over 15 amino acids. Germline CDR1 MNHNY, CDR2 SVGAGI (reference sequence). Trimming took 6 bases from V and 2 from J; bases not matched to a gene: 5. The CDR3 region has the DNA TGTGCCAGCAGATCTGGGACAGGGGGCGCCTACGAGCAGTACTTC. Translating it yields CASRSGTGGAYEQYF.

CDR3 residues: CASSLVRSGATNEKLFF. The CDR3 DNA reads as TGTGCCAGCAGCTTGGTGAGGAGTGGGGCAACTAATGAAAAACTGTTTTTT. V gene TRBV5-6 combines with J gene TRBJ1-4; D unclear. Looked up from germline, CDR1 is SGHDT and CDR2 is YYEEEE. Trimming stripped 0 bases from V and 0 bases from J, with 12 bases between. The CDR3 runs 17 residues.

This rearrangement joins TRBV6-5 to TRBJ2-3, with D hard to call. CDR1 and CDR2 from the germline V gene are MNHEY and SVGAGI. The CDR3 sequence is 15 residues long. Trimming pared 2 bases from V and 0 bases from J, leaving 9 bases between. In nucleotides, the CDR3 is TGTGCCAGCAGTTACGATTACACTAGCACAGATACGCAGTATTTT. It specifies CASSYDYTSTDTQYF.

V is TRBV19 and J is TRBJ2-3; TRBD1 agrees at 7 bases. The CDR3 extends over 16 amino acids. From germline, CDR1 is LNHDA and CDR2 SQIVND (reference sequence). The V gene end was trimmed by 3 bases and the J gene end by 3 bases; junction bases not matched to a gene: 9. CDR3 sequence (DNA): TGTGCCAGTAGTATTGAGGGGGCCCGAACGACAGATACGCAGTATTTT. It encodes CASSIEGARTTDTQYF.

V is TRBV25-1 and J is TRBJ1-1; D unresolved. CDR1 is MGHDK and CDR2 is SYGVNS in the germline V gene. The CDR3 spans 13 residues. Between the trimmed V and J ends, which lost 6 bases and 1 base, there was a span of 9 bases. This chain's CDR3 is CASSPTPNTEAFF. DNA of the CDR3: TGTGCCAGCAGCCCCACACCGAACACTGAAGCTTTCTTT.

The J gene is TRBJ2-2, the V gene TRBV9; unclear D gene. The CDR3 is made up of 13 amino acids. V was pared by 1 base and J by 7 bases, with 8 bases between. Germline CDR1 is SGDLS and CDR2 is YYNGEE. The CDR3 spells CASSVSGSGELFF. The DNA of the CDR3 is TGTGCCAGCAGCGTATCCGGCAGCGGGGAGCTGTTTTTT.

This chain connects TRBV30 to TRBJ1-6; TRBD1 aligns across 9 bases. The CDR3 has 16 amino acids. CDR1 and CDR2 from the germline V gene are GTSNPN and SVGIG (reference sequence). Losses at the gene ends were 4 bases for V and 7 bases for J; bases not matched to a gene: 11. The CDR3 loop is CAWMARDRVGNSPLHF. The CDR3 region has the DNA TGTGCCTGGATGGCTAGGGACAGGGTGGGAAATTCACCCCTCCACTTT. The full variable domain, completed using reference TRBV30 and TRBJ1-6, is SQTIHQWPATLVQPVGSPLSLECTVEGTSNPNLYWYRQAAGRGLQLLFYSVGIGQISSEVPQNLSASRPQDRQFILSSKKLLLSDSGFYLCAWMARDRVGNSPLHFGNGTRLTVT.

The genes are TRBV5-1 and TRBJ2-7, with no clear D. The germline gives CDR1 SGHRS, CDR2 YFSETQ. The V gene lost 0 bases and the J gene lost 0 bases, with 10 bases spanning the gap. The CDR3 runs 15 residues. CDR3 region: CASSLGPVSSYEQYF. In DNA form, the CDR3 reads TGCGCCAGCAGCTTGGGACCAGTATCCTCCTACGAGCAGTACTTC.

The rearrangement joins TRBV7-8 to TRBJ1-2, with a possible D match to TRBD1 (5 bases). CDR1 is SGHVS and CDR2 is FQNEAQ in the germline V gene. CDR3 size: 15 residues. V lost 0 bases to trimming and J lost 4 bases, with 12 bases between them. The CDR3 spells CASSLARGIGYGYTF. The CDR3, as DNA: TGTGCCAGCAGCTTAGCGCGGGGCATCGGCTATGGCTACACCTTC.

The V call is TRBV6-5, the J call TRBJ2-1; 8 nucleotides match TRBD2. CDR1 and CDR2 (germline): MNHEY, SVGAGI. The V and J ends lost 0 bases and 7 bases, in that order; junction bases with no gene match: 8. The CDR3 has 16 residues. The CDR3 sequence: CASSYSSAGGMNEQFF. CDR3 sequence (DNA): TGTGCCAGCAGTTACTCGAGCGCGGGGGGTATGAATGAGCAGTTCTTC.

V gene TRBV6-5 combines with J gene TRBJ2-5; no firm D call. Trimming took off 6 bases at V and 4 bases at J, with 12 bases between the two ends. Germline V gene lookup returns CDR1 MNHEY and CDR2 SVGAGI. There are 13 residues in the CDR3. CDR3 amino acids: CASRSTPGETQYF. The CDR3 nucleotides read TGTGCCAGCAGGTCGACCCCGGGAGAGACCCAGTACTTC.

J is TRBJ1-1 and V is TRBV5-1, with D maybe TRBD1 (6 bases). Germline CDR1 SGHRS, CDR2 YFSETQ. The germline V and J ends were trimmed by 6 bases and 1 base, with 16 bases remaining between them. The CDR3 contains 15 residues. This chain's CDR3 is CASNLDSPGNTEAFF. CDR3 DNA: TGCGCCAGCAACCTGGACAGCCCGGGGAACACTGAAGCTTTCTTT. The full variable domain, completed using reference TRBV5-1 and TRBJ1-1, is KAGVTQTPRYLIKTRGQQVTLSCSPISGHRSVSWYQQTPGQGLQFLFEYFSETQRNKGNFPGRFSGRQFSNSRSEMNVSTLELGDSALYLCASNLDSPGNTEAFFGQGTRLTVV.

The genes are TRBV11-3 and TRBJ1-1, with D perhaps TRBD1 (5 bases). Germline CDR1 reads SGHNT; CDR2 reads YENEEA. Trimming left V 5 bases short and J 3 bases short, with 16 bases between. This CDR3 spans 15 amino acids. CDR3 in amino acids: CASSQLLGGDTEAFF. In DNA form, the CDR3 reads TGTGCCAGCAGCCAACTATTGGGGGGGGACACTGAAGCTTTCTTT.

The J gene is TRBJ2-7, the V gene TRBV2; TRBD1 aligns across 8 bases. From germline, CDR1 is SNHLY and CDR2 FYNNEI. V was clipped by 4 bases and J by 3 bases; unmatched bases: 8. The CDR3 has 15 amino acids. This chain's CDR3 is CASSVGQGALYEQYF. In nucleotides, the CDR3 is TGTGCCAGCAGTGTAGGGCAGGGGGCCCTCTACGAGCAGTACTTC.

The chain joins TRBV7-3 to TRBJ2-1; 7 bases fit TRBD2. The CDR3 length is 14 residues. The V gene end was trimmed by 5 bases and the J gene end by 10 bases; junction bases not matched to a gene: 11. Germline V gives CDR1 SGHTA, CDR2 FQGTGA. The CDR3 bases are TGTGCCAGCAGCAGAGACGGGGGGTTAGGGGAGCAGTTCTTC. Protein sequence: CASSRDGGLGEQFF.

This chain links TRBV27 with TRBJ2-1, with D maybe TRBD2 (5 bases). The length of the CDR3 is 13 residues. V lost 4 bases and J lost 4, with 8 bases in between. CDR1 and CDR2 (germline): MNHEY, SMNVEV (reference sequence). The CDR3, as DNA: TGTGCCAGCAGTTGGACTGTGTACAATGAGCAGTTCTTC. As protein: CASSWTVYNEQFF.

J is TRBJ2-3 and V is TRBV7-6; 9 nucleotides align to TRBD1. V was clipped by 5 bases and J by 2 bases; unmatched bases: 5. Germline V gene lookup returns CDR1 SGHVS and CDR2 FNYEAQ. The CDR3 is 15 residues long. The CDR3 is CASSGGDRATDTQYF. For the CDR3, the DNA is TGTGCCAGCAGCGGGGGGGACAGGGCCACAGATACGCAGTATTTT.